The clone carrying this T cell receptor beta chain was seen at least ten times. Breast cancer patients provided tissue from their axillary draining lymph nodes. The data originate from a study of breast tumors, draining lymph nodes, adjacent tissues. MiXCR was run by TCRdb on the multiplex PCR reads, yielding one entry per CDR3 protein. The table includes 150,000 to 200,000 distinct CDR3 sequences, approximately 33% detected once. The germline CDR1 and CDR2 sequences are DFQATT and SNEGSKA (reference sequence). This CDR3 region has 14 residues. Trimming pared 0 bases from V and 4 bases from J, leaving 9 bases between.

Sequenced: axillary lymph node tissue. The V gene is TRBV20-1, the J gene TRBJ2-2; the D is unclear. The receptor comes from a female donor with breast cancer. Some clones in this sample may be carry-over from other donors' samples. CDR3 nucleotide sequence: TGCAGTGCTAGAGATGGCATCTCCACCGGGGAGCTGTTTTTT. As protein: CSARDGISTGELFF.